This TCR beta chain was observed in a study of T cell changes during pregnancy in multiple sclerosis (dated by TCRdb to the late 2010s). Notes on the research overall: The study examined how the T cell repertoire changed over the course of pregnancy in women with multiple sclerosis.

CDR1 and CDR2, looked up from the germline V gene, are MDHEN and SYDVKM. Its CDR3 holds 16 amino acids, cysteine through phenylalanine. Of the read, only the CDR3 DNA is kept; its 48 bases are in frame from base 1. V trim: 3 bases; J trim: 10 bases; unmatched bases: 11. Turning to this clone: What antigen it recognizes has not been identified. No much larger clone exists at a distance of one base, and base qualities are not known.

Library method: the immunoSEQ multiplex PCR assay. TCRdb obtained this table from immuneACCESS and retained in-frame rearrangements with V and J assigned. These tables miss some clones; where compared with another copy, unresolved V genes account for less than half of the shortfall, and the remainder is unexplained. The sample table lists 75,000 to 95,000 clones, 70% to 90% of them with a count of one. Of the sample, more than 0.8% is held by the ten largest clones. The specimen was peripheral blood, collected in the first trimester of pregnancy. This TCR was recovered from a female donor in good health, enrolled as a control in a pregnancy study. The chain couples TRBV28 to TRBJ1-6, and TRBD1 aligns with 8 junction nucleotides. This receptor carries the CDR3 CASSFSGGFYGSPLHF. The DNA sequence is given as TGTGCCAGCAGTTTCTCAGGGGGCTTTTACGGATCACCCCTCCACTTT.